This T cell receptor (beta chain) was documented in a study of blood T cells in healthy people across ages. Whole-study context: Per every two T cells, about one barcoded beta molecule was captured by template switching. Points from the study as a whole: More naive CD4+ cells and higher diversity marked long-lived donors relative to aged donors.

A remark on this clonotype: Its antigen is still unknown.

Donation came from healthy Caucasian individuals in Russia who were aged about 6 to 100. Researchers collected about 9.7 milliliters of peripheral blood from every single donor. The CDR3 is 14 amino acids. Trimming at V came to 5 bases and at J to 0 bases, leaving 4 bases not matched to a gene. Germline V lookup: CDR1 DFQATT, CDR2 SNEGSKA (reference sequence). Sample-barcoded 5' priming and a J-beta primer mix drove a second PCR of about 7 to 11 cycles. TCRdb reprocessed the 5' RACE reads via MiXCR and lists one record per CDR3 protein. The sample lists hundreds of thousands of distinct CDR3 sequences; under 55% were seen once.

The TCR originated in a man in his sixties in good health. Sequenced: blood. V and J are TRBV20-1 and TRBJ2-1; 7 positions match TRBD1. DNA for the CDR3: TGCAGTGCTTTGGGACAGAGCTCCTACAATGAGCAGTTCTTC. Amino acid sequence: CSALGQSSYNEQFF.